The T cell receptor beta chain described here comes from a study of blood T cells in healthy people across ages. PBMCs, at least 6.5 million per sample, were isolated. The second PCR ran about 7 to 12 cycles with a sample-barcoded 5' primer and J-beta primers. Each cDNA molecule carried a tag from a template-switch adaptor that contained 12 random nucleotides. Via MiXCR, TCRdb re-called the 5' RACE reads, giving one row per CDR3 protein. The sample yields about 1,600,000 distinct CDR3 sequences, around 42% seen once. Whole-study results and caveats: The study regarded diversity estimates from one million T cells as underestimates. The study could not conclusively compare naive and antigen-experienced cells, given its unsorted PBMCs.

Only a few counts were recorded for this clonotype. The antigen is unknown. The germline gives CDR1 SGHTA, CDR2 FQGNSA. Deletions cut 5 bases from V and 0 bases from J, with 10 bases between. The CDR3 contains 14 residues. The J gene is TRBJ1-2, the V gene TRBV7-2; D might be TRBD1 (5 bases). The sequence derives from a woman under 30 in good health. Sequences were obtained from blood. CDR3 amino acids: CASSVTDTNYGYTF. CDR3 in DNA: TGTGCCAGCAGCGTGACAGACACTAACTATGGCTACACCTTC.